This T cell receptor beta chain was obtained from a study of cytomegalovirus exposure and HLA in healthy donors. General observations from the study: The number of N-insertions in an Asian-associated ancestry cluster was reportedly below the approximately 690-donor mean in a later analysis. In a later analysis, at a false discovery rate of 0.05, 15,000 to 20,000 TCR beta sequences matched HLA alleles. In an earlier analysis, productive rearrangement rates for most beta V segments clustered near 87% or 30%.

Germline values: CDR1 SSHAT, CDR2 FNYEAQ (reference sequence). This CDR3 region has 15 residues. Regarding this clone: The antigen is unknown. The junction departs from germline at one end; a sequencing error may be responsible.

PCR was performed using 60 Vbeta and 13 Jbeta primers. Using immunoSEQ multiplex PCR, the repertoire was profiled, and TCRdb retains in-frame clones only, with some absent. This table has 85,000 to 90,000 clones, around 74% appearing once. This clonotype was sampled from a man aged 25-40 years in good health and CMV-seropositive. Material for sequencing was PBMCs. V usage is TRBV7-7 and J usage is TRBJ2-1; TRBD1 aligns across 9 bases. In DNA form, the CDR3 reads TGTGCTAGCAGCTCGACAGGGGGGTCCTACAATGAGCAGTTCTTC. It is translated as CASSSTGGSYNEQFF.